The entry below describes one T cell receptor beta chain. This record comes from a study of cytomegalovirus exposure and HLA in healthy donors. Study-level background: A previous analysis identified 100 million to 120 million unique TCR beta sequences derived from about 180 million T cells.

PCR amplification relied on 60 Vbeta primers (plus 13 Jbeta primers). Using immunoSEQ multiplex PCR, the repertoire was profiled, and TCRdb retains in-frame clones only, with some absent. Of 160,000 or so clones listed, 70% to 80% are singletons. Germline loops: CDR1 MNHNS, CDR2 SASEGT. Deletions cut 7 bases from V and 2 bases from J, with 16 bases between. The CDR3 spans 15 residues. This rearrangement joins TRBV6-1 to TRBJ2-3; a possible D gene is TRBD2 (5 bases). The sample comprised PBMCs. The sequence came from a man aged 60-69 years in good health and CMV-seronegative. DNA for the CDR3: TGTGCCAGCACGGGGAGCGGTGGGTTCACAGATACGCAGTATTTT. Translation: CASTGSGGFTDTQYF.